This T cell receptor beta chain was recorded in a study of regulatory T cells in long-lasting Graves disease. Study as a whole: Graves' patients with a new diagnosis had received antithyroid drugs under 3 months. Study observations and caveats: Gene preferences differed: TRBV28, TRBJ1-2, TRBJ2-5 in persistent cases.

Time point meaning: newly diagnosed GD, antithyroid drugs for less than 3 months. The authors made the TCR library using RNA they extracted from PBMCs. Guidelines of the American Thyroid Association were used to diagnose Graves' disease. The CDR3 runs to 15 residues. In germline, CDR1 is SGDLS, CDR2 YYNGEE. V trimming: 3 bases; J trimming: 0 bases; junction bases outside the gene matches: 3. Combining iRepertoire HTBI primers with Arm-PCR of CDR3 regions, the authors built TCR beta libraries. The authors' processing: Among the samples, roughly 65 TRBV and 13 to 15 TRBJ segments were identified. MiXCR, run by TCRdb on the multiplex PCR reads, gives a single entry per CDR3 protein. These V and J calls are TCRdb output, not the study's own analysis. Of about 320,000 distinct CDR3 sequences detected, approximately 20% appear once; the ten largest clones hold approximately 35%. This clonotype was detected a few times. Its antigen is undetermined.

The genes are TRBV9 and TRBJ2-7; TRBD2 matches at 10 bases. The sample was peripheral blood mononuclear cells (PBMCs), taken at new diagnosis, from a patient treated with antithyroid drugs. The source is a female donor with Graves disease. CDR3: CASSAPSGSSYEQYF. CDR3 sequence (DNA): TGTGCCAGCAGCGCTCCTAGCGGGAGCTCCTACGAGCAGTACTTC.